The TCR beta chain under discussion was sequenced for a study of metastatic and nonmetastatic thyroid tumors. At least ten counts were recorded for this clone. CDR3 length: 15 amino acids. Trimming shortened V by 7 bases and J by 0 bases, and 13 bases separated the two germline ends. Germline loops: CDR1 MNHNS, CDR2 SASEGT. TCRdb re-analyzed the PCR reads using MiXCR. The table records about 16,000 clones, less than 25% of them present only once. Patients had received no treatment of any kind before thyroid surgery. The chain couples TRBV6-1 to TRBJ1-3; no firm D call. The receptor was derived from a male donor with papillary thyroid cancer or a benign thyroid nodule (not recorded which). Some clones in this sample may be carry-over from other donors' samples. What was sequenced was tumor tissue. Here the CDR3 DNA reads TGTGCCAGCACGGACGCAGTGGGCTCTGGAAACACCATATATTTT. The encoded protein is CASTDAVGSGNTIYF.